This TCR beta chain was documented in a study of CD8+ T cells in alopecia areata. Study in general: The study gave treated patients oral tofacitinib at 5 to 10 mg twice daily.

It was cDNA, reverse transcribed from extracted RNA, that served as the sequencing template. Measured with immunoSEQ multiplex PCR; TCRdb has only the in-frame clones, and not every one. The data contain 150,000 to 250,000 clones, 58% of them singletons. Treatment of the sample: oral pan-JAK inhibitor, 5-10 mg twice daily. Cell sorting was applied to PBMCs, and CD4+ and CD8+ T cells were collected. The CDR3 covers 14 residues. Germline V CDR1 and CDR2: LGHNA, YSLEER. V lost 1 base and J 2 bases, leaving 5 bases between the germline ends. Findings and caveats of the study: For lesional scalp, especially alopecia totalis/universalis, clonality was higher than in normal scalp.

This clone was seen only a few times. Its antigen is unidentified. This material consisted of CD4+ T cells sorted from blood, taken at week 24, from a patient treated with tofacitinib. The V call is TRBV4-3, the J call TRBJ2-2, with D uncertain. This receptor was taken from a human donor with alopecia areata. The CDR3 reads CASSQVLNTGELFF. DNA for the CDR3: TGCGCCAGCAGCCAAGTTCTCAACACCGGGGAGCTGTTTTTT.